Listed below are T cell receptor beta chains from one sample, sequenced in a study of blood T cell repertoires in COVID-19. Sequenced by immunoSEQ multiplex PCR; TCRdb stores in-frame clones only, minus some. The table shows about 250,000 clones, with around 82% occurring only once. The material sequenced was peripheral blood. The receptor source for this set is a middle-aged man with active or convalescent COVID-19. Each CDR3 is given with its conserved first and last residue. Each record gives: clone size, J gene, D gene, V gene, CDR3 protein, CDR3 DNA. A D gene is named only where the DNA matches it firmly. Rows give clone size only sometimes, using once, few, many, or a class for an expanded clone.

size: .; J: TRBJ1-2; D: .; V: TRBV5-1; CDR3: CASSSRPGGNYGYTF; DNA: TGCGCCAGCAGCTCCAGACCGGGGGGGAACTATGGCTACACCTTC
size: .; J: TRBJ1-3; D: TRBD1; V: TRBV27; CDR3: CASSFSGQGEGNTIYF; DNA: TGTGCCAGCAGTTTCTCTGGACAGGGGGAAGGAAACACCATATATTTT
size: .; J: TRBJ1-1; D: .; V: TRBV9; CDR3: CASSEGGGVGFEAFF; DNA: TGTGCCAGCAGCGAGGGTGGAGGGGTCGGCTTCGAAGCTTTCTTT
size: .; J: TRBJ2-5; D: .; V: TRBV24-1; CDR3: CATSDPEVEGGETQYF; DNA: TGTGCCACCAGTGATCCGGAGGTGGAGGGTGGGGAGACCCAGTACTTC
size: .; J: TRBJ2-3; D: .; V: TRBV5-1; CDR3: CASSSEAAGARTDTQYF; DNA: TGCGCCAGCAGCTCCGAGGCTGCGGGGGCGCGCACAGATACGCAGTATTTT
size: .; J: TRBJ1-2; D: .; V: TRBV19; CDR3: CASSPQGNYGYTF; DNA: TGTGCCAGTAGTCCCCAGGGGAACTATGGCTACACCTTC
size: .; J: TRBJ1-3; D: TRBD1; V: TRBV7-2; CDR3: CASSDRRGMGNTIYF; DNA: TGTGCCAGCAGCGACCGCAGGGGGATGGGAAACACCATATATTTT
size: .; J: TRBJ1-5; D: TRBD1; V: TRBV7-3; CDR3: CASSLTGGNGQPQHF; DNA: TGTGCCAGCAGCTTGACAGGGGGAAACGGGCAGCCCCAGCATTTT
size: few; J: TRBJ1-1; D: TRBD1; V: TRBV14; CDR3: CASSLRTGRDTEAFF; DNA: TGTGCCAGCAGCCTTAGGACAGGGAGGGACACTGAAGCTTTCTTT
size: .; J: TRBJ2-7; D: TRBD1; V: TRBV6-5; CDR3: CASSVTGDYEQYF; DNA: TGTGCCAGCAGCGTGACAGGGGACTACGAGCAGTACTTC
size: .; J: TRBJ1-3; D: .; V: TRBV30; CDR3: CAWSVREVSGNTIYF; DNA: TGTGCCTGGAGCGTCCGGGAAGTCTCTGGAAACACCATATATTTT
size: .; J: TRBJ2-3; D: .; V: TRBV11-3; CDR3: CASSLGQTGGRDTQYF; DNA: TGTGCCAGCAGCTTAGGGCAAACGGGTGGTCGAGATACGCAGTATTTT
size: .; J: TRBJ2-7; D: .; V: TRBV7-2; CDR3: CASSSTSDSYYEQYF; DNA: TGTGCCAGCAGCTCCACTTCCGACAGCTACTACGAGCAGTACTTC
size: once; J: TRBJ2-7; D: TRBD1; V: TRBV19; CDR3: CASRGQGAFYEQYF; DNA: TGTGCCAGTAGAGGACAGGGGGCCTTTTACGAGCAGTACTTC
size: .; J: TRBJ1-2; D: TRBD1; V: TRBV6-6; CDR3: CASSYSQDRDWTF; DNA: TGTGCCAGCAGTTACTCGCAGGACAGGGATTGGACCTTC
size: .; J: TRBJ2-1; D: .; V: TRBV30; CDR3: CAWSVLSPTGEQFF; DNA: TGTGCCTGGAGTGTACTTAGCCCCACGGGTGAGCAGTTCTTC
size: .; J: TRBJ1-5; D: .; V: TRBV7-9; CDR3: CASSSYNNNQPQHF; DNA: TGTGCCAGCAGCTCCTATAATAACAATCAGCCCCAGCATTTT